The text below deals with one T cell receptor beta chain. Its antigen is unknown. In the PCR, 60 Vbeta and 13 Jbeta primers were used. Clones were read by immunoSEQ multiplex PCR, and TCRdb kept only the in-frame ones, dropping some. The top ten hold roughly 6.1% of the sample, which has about 82,000 clones, approximately 74% seen once. This entry is derived from a study of cytomegalovirus exposure and HLA in healthy donors. CDR3 length: 16 amino acids. Germline V gives CDR1 SGDLS, CDR2 YYNGEE. V lost 7 bases and J 0 bases, leaving 19 bases between the germline ends. Study outcomes and limitations: The sole available immune exposure information was CMV serostatus. Segments of the TCR beta V type were, in most cases, productive about 87% or about 30% of the time in an earlier analysis. The authors enumerated roughly 160 TCR beta chains as linked to cytomegalovirus.

The clonotype comes from a woman aged 45-65 years in good health and CMV-seropositive. The chain couples TRBV9 to TRBJ2-5, with D possibly TRBD2 on 5 matching bases. Sequencing input: PBMCs. DNA of the CDR3: TGTGCCAGCGGGCTCAGAGGGAATCAGTACCAAGAGACCCAGTACTTC. It encodes CASGLRGNQYQETQYF. The whole variable domain, remainder taken from reference TRBV9 and TRBJ2-5, is DSGVTQTPKHLITATGQRVTLRCSPRSGDLSVYWYQQSLDQGLQFLIQYYNGEERAKGNILERFSAQQFPDLHSELNLSSLELGDSALYFCASGLRGNQYQETQYFGPGTRLLVL.